This entry describes one T cell receptor (beta chain). What it binds is not known. V gave up 4 bases and J gave up 1 base, with 4 bases separating them. CDR3 length: 11 residues. In germline, CDR1 is GTSNPN, CDR2 SVGIG (reference sequence). Produced via immunoSEQ multiplex PCR; TCRdb's table is partial and in-frame only. The repertoire consists of fewer than 150,000 clones, with around 90% occurring once and the leading ten covering 1.5% to 2%. The entry originates in a study of T cell responses to AZD1222 COVID-19 vaccine. Study-wide findings and caveats: Females made up more of the donors, who were largely white British, and clonal diversity may have come out too low. There were vaccine-associated CD4 TCRs across spike, dominant at 160-218 and 743-854. Just five or six AZD1222 recipients were seropositive at baseline.

The analysis combined second doses at about 4 or about 12 weeks. This specimen was peripheral blood, taken 28 days after the second AZD1222 dose. The receptor comes from an adult who received the AZD1222 COVID-19 vaccine. The chain carries TRBV30 and TRBJ1-1; D is unclear. In DNA, the CDR3 is TGTGCCTGGAATGAGAACACTGAAGCTTTCTTT. Translation: CAWNENTEAFF.